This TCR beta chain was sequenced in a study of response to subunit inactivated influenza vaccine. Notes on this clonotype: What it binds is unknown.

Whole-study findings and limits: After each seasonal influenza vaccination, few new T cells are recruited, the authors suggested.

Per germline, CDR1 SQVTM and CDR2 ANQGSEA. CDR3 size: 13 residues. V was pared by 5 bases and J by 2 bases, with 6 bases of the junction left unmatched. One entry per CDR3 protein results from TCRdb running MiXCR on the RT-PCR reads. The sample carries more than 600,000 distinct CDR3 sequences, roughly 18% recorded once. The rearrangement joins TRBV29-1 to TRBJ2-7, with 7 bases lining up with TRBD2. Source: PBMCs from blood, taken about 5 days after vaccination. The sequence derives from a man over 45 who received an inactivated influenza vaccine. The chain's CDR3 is CSVRAGDTYEQYF. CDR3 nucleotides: TGCAGCGTTCGGGCGGGGGATACCTACGAGCAGTACTTC.